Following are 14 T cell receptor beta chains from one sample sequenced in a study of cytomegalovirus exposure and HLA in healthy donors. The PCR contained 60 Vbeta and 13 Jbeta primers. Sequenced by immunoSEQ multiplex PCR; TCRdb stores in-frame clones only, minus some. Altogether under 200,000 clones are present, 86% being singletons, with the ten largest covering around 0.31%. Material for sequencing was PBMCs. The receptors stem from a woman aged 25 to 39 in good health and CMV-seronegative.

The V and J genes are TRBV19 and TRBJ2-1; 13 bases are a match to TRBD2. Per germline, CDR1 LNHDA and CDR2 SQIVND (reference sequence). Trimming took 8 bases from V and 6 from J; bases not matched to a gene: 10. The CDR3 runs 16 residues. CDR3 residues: CASGETSGRRGNEQFF. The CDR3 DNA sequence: TGTGCCAGTGGAGAGACTAGCGGGAGGAGGGGCAATGAGCAGTTCTTC.

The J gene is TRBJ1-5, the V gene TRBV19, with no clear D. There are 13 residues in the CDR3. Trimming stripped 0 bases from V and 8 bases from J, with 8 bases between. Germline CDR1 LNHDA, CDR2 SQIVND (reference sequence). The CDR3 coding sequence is TGTGCCAGTAGTATAGACACAGAAGAGCCCCAGCATTTT. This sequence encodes CASSIDTEEPQHF.

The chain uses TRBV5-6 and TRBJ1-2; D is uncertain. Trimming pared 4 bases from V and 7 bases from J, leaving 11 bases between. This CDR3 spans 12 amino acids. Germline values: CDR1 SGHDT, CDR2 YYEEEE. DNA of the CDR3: TGTGCCAGCAGCGCCCGGGAGGTTGGCTACACCTTC. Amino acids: CASSAREVGYTF.

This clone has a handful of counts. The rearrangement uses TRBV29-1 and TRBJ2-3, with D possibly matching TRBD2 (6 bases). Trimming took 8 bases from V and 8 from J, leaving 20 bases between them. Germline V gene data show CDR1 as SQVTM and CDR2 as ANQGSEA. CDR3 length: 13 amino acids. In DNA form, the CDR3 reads TGCAGCTCTTGCGACTCGGGAGAGGGTACGCAGTATTTT. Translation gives CSSCDSGEGTQYF.

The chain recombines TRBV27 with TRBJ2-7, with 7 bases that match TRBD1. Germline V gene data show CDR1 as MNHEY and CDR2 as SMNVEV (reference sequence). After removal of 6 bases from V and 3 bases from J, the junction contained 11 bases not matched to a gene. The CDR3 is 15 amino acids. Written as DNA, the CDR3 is TGTGCCAGCAGCCTCCGTCCGGGACAGATCTACGAGCAGTACTTC. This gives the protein CASSLRPGQIYEQYF.

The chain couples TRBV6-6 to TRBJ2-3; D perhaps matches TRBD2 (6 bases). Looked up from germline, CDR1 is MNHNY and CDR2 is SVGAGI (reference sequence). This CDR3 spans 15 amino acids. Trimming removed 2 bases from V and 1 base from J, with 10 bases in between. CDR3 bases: TGTGCCAGCAGTTACGGCACGGGGGGCACAGATACGCAGTATTTT. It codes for CASSYGTGGTDTQYF.

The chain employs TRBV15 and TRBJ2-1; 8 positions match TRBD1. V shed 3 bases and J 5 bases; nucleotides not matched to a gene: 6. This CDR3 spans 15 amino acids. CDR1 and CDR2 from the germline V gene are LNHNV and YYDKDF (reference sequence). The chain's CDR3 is CATSSEGQVNNEQFF. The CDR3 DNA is TGTGCCACCAGCAGTGAGGGACAGGTGAACAATGAGCAGTTCTTC.

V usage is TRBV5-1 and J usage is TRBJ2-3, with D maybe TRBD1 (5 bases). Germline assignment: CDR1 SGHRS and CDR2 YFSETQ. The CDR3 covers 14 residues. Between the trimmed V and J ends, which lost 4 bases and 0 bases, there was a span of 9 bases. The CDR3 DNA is TGCGCCAGCAGCGTTCAGGGAAGCACAGATACGCAGTATTTT. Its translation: CASSVQGSTDTQYF. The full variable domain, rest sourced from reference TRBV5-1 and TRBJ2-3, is KAGVTQTPRYLIKTRGQQVTLSCSPISGHRSVSWYQQTPGQGLQFLFEYFSETQRNKGNFPGRFSGRQFSNSRSEMNVSTLELGDSALYLCASSVQGSTDTQYFGPGTRLTVL.

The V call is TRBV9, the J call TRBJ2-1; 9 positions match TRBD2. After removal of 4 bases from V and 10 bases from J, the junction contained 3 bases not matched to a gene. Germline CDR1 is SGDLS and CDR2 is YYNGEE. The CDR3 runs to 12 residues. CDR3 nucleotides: TGTGCCAGCAGCTCCGGACTAGCGGAGCAGTTCTTC. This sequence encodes CASSSGLAEQFF.

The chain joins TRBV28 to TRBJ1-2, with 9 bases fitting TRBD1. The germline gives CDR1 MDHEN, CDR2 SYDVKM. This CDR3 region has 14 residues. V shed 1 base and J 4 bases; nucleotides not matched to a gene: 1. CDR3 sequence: CASSLSDRGYGYTF. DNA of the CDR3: TGTGCCAGCAGTTTATCGGACAGGGGCTATGGCTACACCTTC.

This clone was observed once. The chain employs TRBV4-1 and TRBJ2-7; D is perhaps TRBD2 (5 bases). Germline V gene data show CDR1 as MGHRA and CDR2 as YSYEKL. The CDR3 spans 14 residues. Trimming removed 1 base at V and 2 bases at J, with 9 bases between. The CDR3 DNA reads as TGCGCCAGCAGCCAAGGTCGCGGGCCCTACGAGCAGTACTTC. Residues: CASSQGRGPYEQYF.

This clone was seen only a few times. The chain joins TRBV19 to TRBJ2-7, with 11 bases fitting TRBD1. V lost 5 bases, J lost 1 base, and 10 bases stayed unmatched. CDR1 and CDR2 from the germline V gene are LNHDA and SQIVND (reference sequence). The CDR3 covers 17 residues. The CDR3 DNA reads TGTGCCAGTAGTCTCTCACCGGGACAGGGGGTTTCCTACGAGCAGTACTTC. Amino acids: CASSLSPGQGVSYEQYF.

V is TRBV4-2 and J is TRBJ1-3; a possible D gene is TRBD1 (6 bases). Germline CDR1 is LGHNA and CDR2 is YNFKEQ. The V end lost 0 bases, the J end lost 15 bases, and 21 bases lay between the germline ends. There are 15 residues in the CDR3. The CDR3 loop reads CASSQDADWVGTSYF. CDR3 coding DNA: TGTGCCAGCAGCCAAGATGCCGATTGGGTCGGGACATCATATTTT.

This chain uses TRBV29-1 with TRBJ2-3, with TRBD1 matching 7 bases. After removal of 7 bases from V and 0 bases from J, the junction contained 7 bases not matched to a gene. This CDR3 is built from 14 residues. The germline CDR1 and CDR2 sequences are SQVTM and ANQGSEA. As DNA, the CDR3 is TGCAGCGCGCGAAAACAGGGGAGCACAGATACGCAGTATTTT. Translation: CSARKQGSTDTQYF.